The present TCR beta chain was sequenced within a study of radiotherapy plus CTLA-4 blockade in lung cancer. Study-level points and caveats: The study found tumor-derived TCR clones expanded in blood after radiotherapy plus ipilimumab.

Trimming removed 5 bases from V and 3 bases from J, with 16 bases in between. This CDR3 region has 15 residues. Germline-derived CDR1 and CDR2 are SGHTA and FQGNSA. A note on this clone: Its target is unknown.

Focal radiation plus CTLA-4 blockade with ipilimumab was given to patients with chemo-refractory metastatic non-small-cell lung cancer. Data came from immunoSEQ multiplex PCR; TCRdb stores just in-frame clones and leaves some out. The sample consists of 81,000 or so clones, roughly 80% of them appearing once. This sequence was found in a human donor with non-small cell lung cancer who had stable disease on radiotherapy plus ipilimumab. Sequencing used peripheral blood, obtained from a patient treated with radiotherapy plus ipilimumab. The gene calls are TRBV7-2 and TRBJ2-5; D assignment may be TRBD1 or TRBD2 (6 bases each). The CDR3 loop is CASSRGGGAEETQYF. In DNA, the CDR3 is TGTGCCAGCAGCCGTGGGGGCGGGGCCGAAGAGACCCAGTACTTC.